The 5 T cell receptor beta chains reported below all come from one sample, sequenced in a study of blood T cell repertoires in COVID-19. Only in-frame clones appear in the TCRdb table, and some are missing; sequencing was by immunoSEQ multiplex PCR. The data show 80,000 or so clones, around 82% seen once. Specimen: peripheral blood. These receptor sequences come from a human donor in a cohort sampled during active COVID-19.

The chain has TRBV11-3 and TRBJ2-1; 11 bases align to TRBD1. After removal of 1 base from V and 7 bases from J, the junction contained 6 bases not matched to a gene. Germline V gene lookup returns CDR1 SGHNT and CDR2 YENEEA. This CDR3 has 16 residues. The CDR3 bases are TGTGCCAGCAGCTTAGCCCTGGGACAGGGGGAGAATGAGCAGTTCTTC. This codes for CASSLALGQGENEQFF.

The rearrangement uses TRBV7-8 and TRBJ1-2; 10 bases line up with TRBD1. Germline-derived CDR1 and CDR2 are SGHVS and FQNEAQ. J was trimmed by 8 bases and V by 2 bases; bases with no gene match: 8. There are 15 residues in the CDR3. The CDR3 DNA reads as TGTGCCAGCAGCTTACCGGGGACAGGGGCAAGGGGCTACACCTTC. It specifies CASSLPGTGARGYTF. Complete variable domain (other parts from reference TRBV7-8 and TRBJ1-2): GAGVSQSPRYKVAKRGQDVALRCDPISGHVSLFWYQQALGQGPEFLTYFQNEAQLDKSGLPSDRFFAERPEGSVSTLKIQRTQQEDSAVYLCASSLPGTGARGYTFGSGTRLTVV.

This rearrangement joins TRBV21-1 to TRBJ2-7; TRBD2, the D gene given by the table, was not confirmed from the DNA. TRBV21-1 is described as a pseudogene. The CDR3 has 12 amino acids. The CDR3 nucleotides are TGTGCCGTCGCGGGACGAGACTACGAGCAGTACTTC. Protein: CAVAGRDYEQYF.

The chain couples TRBV5-1 to TRBJ1-1, with 8 nucleotides matching TRBD1. Per germline, CDR1 SGHRS and CDR2 YFSETQ. The J segment lost 5 bases and the V segment lost 4 bases, leaving 7 bases of the junction unmatched. The CDR3 sequence is 14 residues long. The CDR3 here is CASSEQGASTEAFF. Written as DNA, the CDR3 is TGCGCCAGCAGCGAGCAGGGGGCGTCGACTGAAGCTTTCTTT.

The genes are TRBV6-1 and TRBJ2-1; TRBD2 is a possible D gene (6 bases). Per germline, CDR1 MNHNS and CDR2 SASEGT. Trimming pared 2 bases from V and 12 bases from J, leaving 14 bases between. The CDR3 totals 13 residues. The CDR3 loop is CASSEMEGRPQFF. CDR3 DNA: TGTGCCAGCAGTGAAATGGAGGGCCGCCCGCAGTTCTTC.